The 19 T cell receptor beta chains listed next were all sequenced from one sample in a study of T cell responses to AZD1222 COVID-19 vaccine. Only in-frame clones appear in the TCRdb table, and some are missing; sequencing was by immunoSEQ multiplex PCR. The sample records around 110,000 clones, about 92% being singletons. Source: peripheral blood, taken on day 0 of AZD1222 vaccination. These receptors all come from an adult in good health.

J is TRBJ1-5 and V is TRBV7-8; TRBD1 matches 9 bases. Germline V gene lookup returns CDR1 SGHVS and CDR2 FQNEAQ. The CDR3 length is 15 residues. V was clipped by 4 bases and J by 4 bases; unmatched bases: 5. In DNA, the CDR3 is TGTGCCAGCAGCTCAAGGACAGGGGCGAATCAGCCCCAGCATTTT. It specifies CASSSRTGANQPQHF.

The chain carries TRBV29-1 and TRBJ1-2; 7 positions match TRBD1. Germline CDR1 and CDR2: SQVTM and ANQGSEA. Trimming at V came to 8 bases and at J to 3 bases, leaving 3 bases not matched to a gene. The CDR3 length is 11 residues. The CDR3 region has the DNA TGCAGCTCAGGGGGGGACTATGGCTACACCTTC. Its translation: CSSGGDYGYTF.

V gene TRBV10-3 combines with J gene TRBJ1-2, with D possibly matching TRBD1 (5 bases). Germline V lookup: CDR1 ENHRY, CDR2 SYGVKD. The CDR3 spans 13 residues. V was pared by 6 bases and J by 5 bases, with 13 bases between. Written as DNA, the CDR3 is TGTGCCATCAGAGGCGGGACGGGATATGGCTACACCTTC. It is translated as CAIRGGTGYGYTF.

This clone turned up a few times. The chain uses TRBV7-9 and TRBJ2-1; D uncertain. Germline CDR1 reads SEHNR; CDR2 reads FQNEAQ (reference sequence). V dropped 0 bases and J dropped 8 bases, with 14 bases sitting between them. The CDR3 is made up of 15 amino acids. Here the CDR3 DNA reads TGTGCCAGCAGCTTAGCAGCGTCGATAGGATATGAGCAGTTCTTC. Protein sequence: CASSLAASIGYEQFF.

The J gene is TRBJ1-1, the V gene TRBV6-1; D unresolved. V lost 0 bases and J 8 bases, leaving 10 bases between the germline ends. The CDR3 has 13 amino acids. Germline lookup yields CDR1 MNHNS and CDR2 SASEGT. This CDR3 reads CASSEALRQEAFF. DNA for the CDR3: TGTGCCAGCAGTGAAGCGCTTCGTCAAGAAGCTTTCTTT.

V and J are TRBV19 and TRBJ2-1; tentatively, D is TRBD2 (6 bases). The length of the CDR3 is 13 residues. Germline CDR1 LNHDA, CDR2 SQIVND (reference sequence). V was trimmed by 6 bases and J by 3 bases, leaving 9 bases between them. The CDR3 protein is CASSPGGYNEQFF. CDR3 coding DNA: TGTGCCAGTAGCCCCGGGGGCTACAATGAGCAGTTCTTC. The variable domain in full, completed from reference TRBV19 and TRBJ2-1, reads DGGITQSPKYLFRKEGQNVTLSCEQNLNHDAMYWYRQDPGQGLRLIYYSQIVNDFQKGDIAEGYSVSREKKESFPLTVTSAQKNPTAFYLCASSPGGYNEQFFGPGTRLTVL.

This sequence joins TRBV4-2 and TRBJ1-3, with D unclear. The CDR3 is 15 amino acids. V lost 4 bases, J lost 0 bases, and 10 bases lay in between. CDR1 is LGHNA, CDR2 YNFKEQ, per germline. The CDR3, as DNA: TGTGCCAGCAGCCGGGAGTTTTACTCTGGAAACACCATATATTTT. It codes for CASSREFYSGNTIYF.

This clone was seen only once. This sequence joins TRBV27 and TRBJ1-6, with D uncertain. V was trimmed by 1 base and J by 5 bases, leaving 12 bases between them. This CDR3 spans 16 amino acids. Per germline, CDR1 MNHEY and CDR2 SMNVEV (reference sequence). The CDR3 is CASSLYYPANNSPLHF. The CDR3 DNA sequence: TGTGCCAGCAGTTTATATTACCCCGCCAATAATTCACCCCTCCACTTT.

The gene calls are TRBV24-1 and TRBJ2-2; D is unresolved. V was trimmed by 3 bases and J by 1 base, leaving 8 bases between them. The length of the CDR3 is 15 residues. Germline-derived CDR1 and CDR2 are KGHDR and SFDVKD. Here the CDR3 DNA reads TGTGCCACCAGTGATAACGCAAGGAACACCGGGGAGCTGTTTTTT. Amino acids: CATSDNARNTGELFF.

V is TRBV27 and J is TRBJ1-6, with D possibly matching TRBD1 (5 bases). Germline V gene data show CDR1 as MNHEY and CDR2 as SMNVEV (reference sequence). The CDR3 has 15 amino acids. Deletions cut 4 bases from V and 2 bases from J, with 9 bases between. CDR3 in amino acids: CASSWGFAYNSPLHF. The DNA of the CDR3 is TGTGCCAGCAGTTGGGGGTTTGCCTATAATTCACCCCTCCACTTT.

This chain joins TRBV10-3 and TRBJ2-4; 9 bases are a match to TRBD2. CDR1 is ENHRY and CDR2 is SYGVKD in the germline V gene. This CDR3 is 21 amino acids long. V lost 0 bases, J lost 0 bases, and 15 bases stayed unmatched. For the CDR3, the DNA is TGTGCCATCAGTGAGTCGAGGAGTCTAGCGGGGTTGCCTTTAGCCAAAAACATTCAGTACTTC. Amino acid sequence: CAISESRSLAGLPLAKNIQYF.

The rearrangement links TRBV2 to TRBJ2-5; no definite D call. Germline assignment: CDR1 SNHLY and CDR2 FYNNEI. The CDR3 covers 14 residues. The V and J ends lost 2 bases and 1 base respectively, with 8 bases between them. The CDR3 nucleotides read TGTGCCAGCAGTGAATCCAACGGCCAAGAGACCCAGTACTTC. Protein product: CASSESNGQETQYF.

This chain connects TRBV2 to TRBJ1-1; 8 bases fit TRBD1. CDR1 SNHLY and CDR2 FYNNEI come from the germline V gene. This CDR3 is 13 amino acids long. The V gene end was trimmed by 9 bases and the J gene end by 0 bases; junction bases not matched to a gene: 3. CDR3: CASRQGLNTEAFF. As DNA, the CDR3 is TGTGCCAGTCGACAGGGGCTGAACACTGAAGCTTTCTTT.

This clone was counted a single time. The chain uses TRBV7-6 and TRBJ2-4; either TRBD1 or TRBD2 may supply D (5 bases each). CDR1 is SGHVS, CDR2 FNYEAQ, per germline. The V end lost 2 bases, the J end lost 1 base, and 18 bases lay between the germline ends. The CDR3 runs to 18 residues. The CDR3: CASSLLPPGPSAKNIQYF. CDR3 nucleotide sequence: TGTGCCAGCAGCTTATTGCCCCCGGGGCCCAGTGCCAAAAACATTCAGTACTTC.

J is TRBJ1-2 and V is TRBV12-3 or TRBV12-4; no firm D call. The ends were cut back, 4 bases at V and 7 bases at J, with 4 bases in the middle. CDR3 length: 10 residues. The CDR3 DNA is TGTGCCAGCAGTTGGGGTGGCTACACCTTC. Translation: CASSWGGYTF.

This chain joins TRBV5-1 and TRBJ1-5; possibly TRBD1 for D (5 bases). Germline V gene lookup returns CDR1 SGHRS and CDR2 YFSETQ. The length of the CDR3 is 14 residues. The V and J ends lost 3 bases and 4 bases respectively, with 11 bases between them. This CDR3 is CASSSTGQNQPQHF. The CDR3 DNA sequence: TGCGCCAGCAGCTCCACCGGACAAAATCAGCCCCAGCATTTT.

V and J are TRBV21-1 and TRBJ2-2; the DNA was not compared with TRBD2, the D call given in the table. TRBV21-1 constitutes a pseudogene. The CDR3 length is 16 residues. The CDR3 region is CASIPGLAGGTGELFF. The CDR3 nucleotides are TGTGCCAGCATCCCAGGACTAGCGGGAGGAACCGGGGAGCTGTTTTTT.

V gene TRBV11-3 combines with J gene TRBJ2-7; D might be TRBD2 (6 bases). The germline CDR1 and CDR2 sequences are SGHNT and YENEEA. This CDR3 is 14 amino acids long. Trimming took off 5 bases at V and 0 bases at J, with 11 bases between the two ends. The CDR3 bases are TGTGCCAGCAGCCTTCTAGCGAGCTCCTACGAGCAGTACTTC. Protein: CASSLLASSYEQYF.

The chain carries TRBV29-1 and TRBJ2-1; 7 positions agree with TRBD1. CDR1 and CDR2 (germline): SQVTM, ANQGSEA. The CDR3 extends over 14 amino acids. Trimming took 0 bases from V and 8 from J; bases not matched to a gene: 7. CDR3 DNA: TGCAGCGTTGAAGATCAGAGACAGGGATATGAGCAGTTCTTC. It translates to CSVEDQRQGYEQFF.